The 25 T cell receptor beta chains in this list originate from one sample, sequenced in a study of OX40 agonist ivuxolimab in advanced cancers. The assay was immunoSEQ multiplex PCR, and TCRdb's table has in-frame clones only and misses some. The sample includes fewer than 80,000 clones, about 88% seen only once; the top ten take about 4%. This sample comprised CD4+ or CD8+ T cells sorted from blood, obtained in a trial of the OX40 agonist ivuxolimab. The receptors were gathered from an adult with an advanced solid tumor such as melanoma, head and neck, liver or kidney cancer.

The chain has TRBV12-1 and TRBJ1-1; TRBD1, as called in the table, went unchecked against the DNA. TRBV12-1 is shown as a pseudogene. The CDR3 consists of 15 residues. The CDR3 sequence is CASSRGDRESTEAFF. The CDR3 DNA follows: TGTGCCAGCAGCCGCGGGGACAGGGAATCCACTGAAGCTTTCTTT.

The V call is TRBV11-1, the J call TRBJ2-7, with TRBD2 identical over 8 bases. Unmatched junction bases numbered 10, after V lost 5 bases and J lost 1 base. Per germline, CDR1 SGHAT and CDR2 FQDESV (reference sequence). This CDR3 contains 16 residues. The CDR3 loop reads CASSPRFGGRSYEQYF. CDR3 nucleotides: TGTGCCAGCAGCCCCCGCTTTGGCGGGAGGTCCTACGAGCAGTACTTC. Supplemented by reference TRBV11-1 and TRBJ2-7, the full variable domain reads EAEVAQSPRYKITEKSQAVAFWCDPISGHATLYWYRQILGQGPELLVQFQDESVVDDSQLPKDRFSAERLKGVDSTLKIQPAELGDSAMYLCASSPRFGGRSYEQYFGPGTRLTVT.

The CDR3 region has the DNA TGCAGCGGGGCCGGGGCGTGGGGAACTAACTATGGCTACACCTTC. Its translation: CSGAGAWGTNYGYTF. V gene TRBV29-1 combines with J gene TRBJ1-2, with D tentatively TRBD1 (5 bases). V lost 7 bases to trimming and J lost 0 bases, with 18 bases between them. The CDR3 loop spans 15 amino acids. Germline V gives CDR1 SQVTM, CDR2 ANQGSEA.

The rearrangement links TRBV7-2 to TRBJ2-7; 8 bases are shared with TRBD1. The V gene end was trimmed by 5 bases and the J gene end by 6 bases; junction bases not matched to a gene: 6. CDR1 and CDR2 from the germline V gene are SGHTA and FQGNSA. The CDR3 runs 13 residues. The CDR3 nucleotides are TGTGCCAGCAGCGGGCGGACAGGGAGCGAGCAGTACTTC. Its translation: CASSGRTGSEQYF.

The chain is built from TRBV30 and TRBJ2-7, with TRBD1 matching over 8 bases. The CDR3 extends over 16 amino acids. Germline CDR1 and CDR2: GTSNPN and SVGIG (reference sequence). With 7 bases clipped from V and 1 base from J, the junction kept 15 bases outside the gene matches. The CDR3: CASKLLTGAISYEQYF. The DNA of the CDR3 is TGTGCCTCAAAACTCTTGACAGGGGCAATTTCCTACGAGCAGTACTTC.

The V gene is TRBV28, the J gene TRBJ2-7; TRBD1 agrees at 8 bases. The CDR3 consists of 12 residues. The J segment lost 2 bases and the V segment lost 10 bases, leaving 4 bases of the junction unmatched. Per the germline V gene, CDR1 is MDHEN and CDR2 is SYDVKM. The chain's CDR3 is CATAGGTYEQYF. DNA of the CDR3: TGTGCCACCGCAGGGGGCACCTACGAGCAGTACTTC.

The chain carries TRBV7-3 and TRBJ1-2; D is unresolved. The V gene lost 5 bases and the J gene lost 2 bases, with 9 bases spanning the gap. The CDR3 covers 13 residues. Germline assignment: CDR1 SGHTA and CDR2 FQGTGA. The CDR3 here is CASSPDGNYGYTF. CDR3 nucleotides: TGTGCCAGCAGCCCAGACGGGAACTATGGCTACACCTTC.

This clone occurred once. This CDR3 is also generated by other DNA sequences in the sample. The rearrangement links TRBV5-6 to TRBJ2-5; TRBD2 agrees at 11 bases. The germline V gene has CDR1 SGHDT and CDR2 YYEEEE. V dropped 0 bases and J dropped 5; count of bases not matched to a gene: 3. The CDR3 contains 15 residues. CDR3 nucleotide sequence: TGTGCCAGCAGCTTGGTAGCGGGAGGGAGGGAGACCCAGTACTTC. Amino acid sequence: CASSLVAGGRETQYF.

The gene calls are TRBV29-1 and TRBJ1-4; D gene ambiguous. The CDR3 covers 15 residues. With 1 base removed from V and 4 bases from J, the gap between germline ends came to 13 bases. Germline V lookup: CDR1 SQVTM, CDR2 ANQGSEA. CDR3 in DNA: TGCAGCGTTGAAGGAGGCGCCCAAGGTAATGAAAAACTGTTTTTT. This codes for CSVEGGAQGNEKLFF.

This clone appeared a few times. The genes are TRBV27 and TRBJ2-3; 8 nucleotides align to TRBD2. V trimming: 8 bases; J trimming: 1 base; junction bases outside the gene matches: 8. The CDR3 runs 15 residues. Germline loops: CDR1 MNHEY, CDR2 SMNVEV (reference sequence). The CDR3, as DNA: TGTGCCAGCGGCTTCAGCGGGAGAGGCACAGATACGCAGTATTTT. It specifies CASGFSGRGTDTQYF.

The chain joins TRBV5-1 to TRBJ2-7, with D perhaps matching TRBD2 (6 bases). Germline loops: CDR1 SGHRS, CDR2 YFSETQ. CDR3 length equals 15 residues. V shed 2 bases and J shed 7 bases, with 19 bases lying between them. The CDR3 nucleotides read TGCGCCAGCAGCTTAATTACAGGAGGCGCGGGAGAGCAGTACTTC. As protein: CASSLITGGAGEQYF.

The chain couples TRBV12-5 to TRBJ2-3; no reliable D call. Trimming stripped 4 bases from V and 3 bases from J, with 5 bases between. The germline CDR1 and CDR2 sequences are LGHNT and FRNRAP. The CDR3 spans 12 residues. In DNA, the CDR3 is TGTGCTAGTGGTTCCAGAACAGATACGCAGTATTTT. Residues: CASGSRTDTQYF.

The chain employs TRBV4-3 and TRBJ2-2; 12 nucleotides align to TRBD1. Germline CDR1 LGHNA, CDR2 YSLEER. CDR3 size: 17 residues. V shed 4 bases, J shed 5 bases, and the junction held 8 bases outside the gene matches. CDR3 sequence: CASSPRGDRGRTGELFF. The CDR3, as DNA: TGCGCCAGCAGCCCAAGAGGGGACAGGGGGCGGACCGGGGAGCTGTTTTTT.

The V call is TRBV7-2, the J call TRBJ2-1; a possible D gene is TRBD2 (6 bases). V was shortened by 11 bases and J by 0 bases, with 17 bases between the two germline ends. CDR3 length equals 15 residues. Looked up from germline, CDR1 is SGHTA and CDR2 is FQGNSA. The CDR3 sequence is CASVEGAISYNEQFF. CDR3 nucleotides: TGTGCCTCCGTGGAGGGAGCGATCTCCTACAATGAGCAGTTCTTC.

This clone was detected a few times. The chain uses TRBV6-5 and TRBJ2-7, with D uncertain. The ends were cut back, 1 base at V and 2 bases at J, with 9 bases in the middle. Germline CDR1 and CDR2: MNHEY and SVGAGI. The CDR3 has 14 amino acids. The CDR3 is CASSYYASTYEQYF. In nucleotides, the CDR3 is TGTGCCAGCAGTTACTATGCCAGTACCTACGAGCAGTACTTC.

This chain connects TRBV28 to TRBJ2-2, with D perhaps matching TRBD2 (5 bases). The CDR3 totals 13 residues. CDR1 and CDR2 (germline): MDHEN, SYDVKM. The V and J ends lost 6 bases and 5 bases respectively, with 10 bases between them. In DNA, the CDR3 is TGTGCCAGCAGGGTGCCGGGGACCGGGGAGCTGTTTTTT. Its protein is CASRVPGTGELFF.

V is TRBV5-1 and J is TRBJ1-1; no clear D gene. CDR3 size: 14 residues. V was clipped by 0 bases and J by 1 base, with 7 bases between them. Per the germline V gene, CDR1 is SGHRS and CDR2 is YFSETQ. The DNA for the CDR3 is TGCGCCAGCAGCTTGGAACCCCAGAACACTGAAGCTTTCTTT. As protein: CASSLEPQNTEAFF. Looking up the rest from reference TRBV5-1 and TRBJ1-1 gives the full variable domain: KAGVTQTPRYLIKTRGQQVTLSCSPISGHRSVSWYQQTPGQGLQFLFEYFSETQRNKGNFPGRFSGRQFSNSRSEMNVSTLELGDSALYLCASSLEPQNTEAFFGQGTRLTVV.

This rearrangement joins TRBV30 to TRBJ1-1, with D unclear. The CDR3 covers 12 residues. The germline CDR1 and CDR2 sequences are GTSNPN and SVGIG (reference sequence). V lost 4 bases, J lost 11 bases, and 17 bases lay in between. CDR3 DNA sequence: TGTGCCTGGAACCCTTTATTGCTTCCCGCTTTCTTT. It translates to CAWNPLLLPAFF.

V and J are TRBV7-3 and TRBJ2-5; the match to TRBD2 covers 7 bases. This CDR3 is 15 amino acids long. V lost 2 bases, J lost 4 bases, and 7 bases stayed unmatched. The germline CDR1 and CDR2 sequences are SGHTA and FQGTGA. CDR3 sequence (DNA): TGTGCCAGCAGCTTAGGGGGGGTCCCCGGAGAGACCCAGTACTTC. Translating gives CASSLGGVPGETQYF.

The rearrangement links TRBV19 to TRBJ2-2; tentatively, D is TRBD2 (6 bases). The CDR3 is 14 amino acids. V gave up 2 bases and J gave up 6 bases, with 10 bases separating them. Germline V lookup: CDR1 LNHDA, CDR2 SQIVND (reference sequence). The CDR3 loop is CASSIQGGSGELFF. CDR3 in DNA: TGTGCCAGTAGTATACAGGGAGGTTCCGGGGAGCTGTTTTTT.

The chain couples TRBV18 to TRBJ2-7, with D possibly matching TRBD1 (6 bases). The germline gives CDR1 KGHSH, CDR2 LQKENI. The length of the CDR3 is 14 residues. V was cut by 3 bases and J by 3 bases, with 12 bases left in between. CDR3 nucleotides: TGTGCCAGCTCACCTGGGACACTGGACTACGAGCAGTACTTC. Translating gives CASSPGTLDYEQYF. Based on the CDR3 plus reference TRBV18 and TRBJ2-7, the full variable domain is NAGVMQNPRHLVRRRGQEARLRCSPMKGHSHVYWYRQLPEEGLKFMVYLQKENIIDESGMPKERFSAEFPKEGPSILRIQQVVRGDSAAYFCASSPGTLDYEQYFGPGTRLTVT.

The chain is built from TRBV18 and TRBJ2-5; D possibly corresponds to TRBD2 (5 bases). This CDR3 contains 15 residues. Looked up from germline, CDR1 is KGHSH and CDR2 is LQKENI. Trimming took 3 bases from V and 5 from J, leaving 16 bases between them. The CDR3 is CASSPNPTTRETQYF. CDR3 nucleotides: TGTGCCAGCTCACCGAATCCGACTACGAGGGAGACCCAGTACTTC.

The CDR3: CASSPGQETQYF. The CDR3 nucleotides read TGTGCCAGCAGCCCAGGGCAAGAGACCCAGTACTTC. This chain links TRBV7-8 with TRBJ2-5; D is perhaps TRBD1 (5 bases). V lost 5 bases and J lost 2, with 6 bases in between. Germline V gene sequence: CDR1 SGHVS, CDR2 FQNEAQ. This CDR3 comprises 12 residues.

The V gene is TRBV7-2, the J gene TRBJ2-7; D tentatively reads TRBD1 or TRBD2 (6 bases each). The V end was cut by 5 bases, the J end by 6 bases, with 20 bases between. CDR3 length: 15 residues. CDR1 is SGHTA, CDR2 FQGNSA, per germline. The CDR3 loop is CASSPRLGGAGEQYF. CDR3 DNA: TGTGCCAGCAGCCCCCGCCTCGGGGGCGCGGGCGAGCAGTACTTC.

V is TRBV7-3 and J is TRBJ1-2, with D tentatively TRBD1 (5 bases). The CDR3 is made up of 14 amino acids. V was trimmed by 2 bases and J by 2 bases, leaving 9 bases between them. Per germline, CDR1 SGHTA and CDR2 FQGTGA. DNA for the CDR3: TGTGCCAGCAGCTTAGGCGGGGCGAACTATGGCTACACCTTC. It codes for CASSLGGANYGYTF.